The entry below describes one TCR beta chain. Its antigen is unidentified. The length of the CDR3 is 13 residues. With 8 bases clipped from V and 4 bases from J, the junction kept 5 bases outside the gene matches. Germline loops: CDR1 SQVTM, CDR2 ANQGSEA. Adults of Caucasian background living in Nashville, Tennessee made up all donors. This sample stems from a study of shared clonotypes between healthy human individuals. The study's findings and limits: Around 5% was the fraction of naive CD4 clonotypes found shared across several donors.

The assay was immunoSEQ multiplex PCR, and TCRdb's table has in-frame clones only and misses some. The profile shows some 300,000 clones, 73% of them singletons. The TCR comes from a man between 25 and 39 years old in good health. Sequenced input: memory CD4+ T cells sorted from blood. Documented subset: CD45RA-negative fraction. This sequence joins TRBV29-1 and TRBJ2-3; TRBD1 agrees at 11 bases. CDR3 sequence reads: CSQDRGLADTQYF. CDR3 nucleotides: TGCAGCCAGGACAGGGGGCTCGCAGATACGCAGTATTTT.